The 15 T cell receptor beta chains reported below all come from one sample, sequenced in a study of blood T cell repertoires in COVID-19 (dated by TCRdb to between 2020 and 2021). The receptor library was made with the immunoSEQ multiplex PCR assay. TCRdb provides this immuneACCESS table in a form limited to in-frame rearrangements. Some clones are lacking; in checked studies, under half of them reflect an unresolved V gene, and why the rest are absent is not known. For this sample the table gives some 68,000 clones, of which about 90% were detected only once. The ten top clones hold 4.4% of the sample. Sample: peripheral blood. The receptors shown here come from a man between 50 and 59 years old with active COVID-19.

The chain couples TRBV5-1 to TRBJ1-2; 7 bases are shared with TRBD1. Germline V gives CDR1 SGHRS, CDR2 YFSETQ. This CDR3 contains 13 residues. Trimming at V came to 2 bases and at J to 8 bases, leaving 6 bases not matched to a gene. As DNA, the CDR3 is TGCGCCAGCAGCTTAAGGGGGCTGGAGGGCTACACCTTC. Encoded protein: CASSLRGLEGYTF.

The V call is TRBV18, the J call TRBJ2-1; possible D gene TRBD2, 5 bases. V lost 8 bases and J 0 bases, leaving 20 bases between the germline ends. CDR1 is KGHSH and CDR2 is LQKENI in the germline V gene. The CDR3 consists of 17 residues. The CDR3 region has the DNA TGTGCCAGCGTATCCGACGGAGGTCTTCTCTCCTACAATGAGCAGTTCTTC. Its translation: CASVSDGGLLSYNEQFF.

This clone has a handful of counts. The chain combines TRBV3-1 (or the pseudogene TRBV3-2) with TRBJ1-1, with unresolved D. The CDR3 is 13 amino acids. The germline V gene encodes CDR1 LGHDT and CDR2 YNNKEL (reference sequence). V lost 1 base and J lost 1, with 4 bases in between. The CDR3 bases are TGTGCCAGCAGCCAAGGCGGGAACACTGAAGCTTTCTTT. This gives the protein CASSQGGNTEAFF.

Only a few counts were recorded for this clone. This chain uses TRBV7-9 with TRBJ1-5; no firm D call. The CDR3 sequence is 12 residues long. The V and J ends lost 5 bases and 4 bases respectively, with 6 bases between them. The germline V gene encodes CDR1 SEHNR and CDR2 FQNEAQ (reference sequence). CDR3 bases: TGTGCCAGCAGCGGCAGGAATCAGCCCCAGCATTTT. Amino acids: CASSGRNQPQHF.

The chain links TRBV28 to TRBJ1-5; 8 bases agree with TRBD1. Trimming took 10 bases from V and 2 from J; bases not matched to a gene: 7. CDR1 is MDHEN and CDR2 is SYDVKM in the germline V gene. CDR3 length equals 14 residues. The CDR3, as DNA: TGTGCCAACCAAGACAGGGGAGGCAATCAGCCCCAGCATTTT. This codes for CANQDRGGNQPQHF.

The chain recombines TRBV7-9 with TRBJ2-1; 12 bases map to TRBD2. V gave up 1 base and J gave up 0 bases; unmatched junction bases: 1. Germline loops: CDR1 SEHNR, CDR2 FQNEAQ (reference sequence). The CDR3 covers 17 residues. The DNA for the CDR3 is TGTGCCAGCAGCTTAGGGACTAGCGGGAACTCCTACAATGAGCAGTTCTTC. As protein: CASSLGTSGNSYNEQFF.

The chain links TRBV5-1 to TRBJ1-2, with 7 bases matching TRBD1. V was pared by 2 bases and J by 8 bases, with 6 bases of the junction left unmatched. The CDR3 spans 13 residues. Germline V gives CDR1 SGHRS, CDR2 YFSETQ. CDR3 nucleotides: TGCGCCAGCAGCTTAGACAGGGTCGAAGGCTACACCTTC. Residues: CASSLDRVEGYTF.

The chain recombines TRBV4-2 with TRBJ1-4, with D perhaps TRBD1 (5 bases). V gave up 11 bases and J gave up 7 bases, with 20 bases separating them. This CDR3 comprises 14 residues. In germline, CDR1 is LGHNA, CDR2 YNFKEQ. CDR3 DNA sequence: TGTGCCGGGCCCTCCTGCAGGGTCTGTGAAAAACTGTTTTTT. It encodes CAGPSCRVCEKLFF.

The rearrangement uses TRBV27 and TRBJ2-7; D is possibly TRBD2 (5 bases). This CDR3 is 13 amino acids long. V was pared by 6 bases and J by 1 base, with 10 bases between. CDR1 is MNHEY and CDR2 is SMNVEV in the germline V gene (reference sequence). Here the CDR3 reads CASSKLGSYEQYF. Here the CDR3 DNA reads TGTGCCAGCAGCAAACTAGGATCCTACGAGCAGTACTTC.

This chain joins TRBV5-1 and TRBJ1-4; 9 bases agree with TRBD1. V was clipped by 0 bases and J by 7 bases; unmatched bases: 7. The CDR3 is 16 residues long. Germline V CDR1 and CDR2: SGHRS, YFSETQ. Here the CDR3 reads CASSLAPTGGTEKLFF. CDR3 coding DNA: TGCGCCAGCAGCTTGGCCCCCACAGGGGGCACTGAAAAACTGTTTTTT.

The CDR3 DNA reads TGTGCCAGTAGGGGGACAGGGGGCGCGTGGAATCAGCCCCAGCATTTT. It encodes CASRGTGGAWNQPQHF. The rearrangement joins TRBV19 to TRBJ1-5; 12 positions match TRBD1. CDR1 is LNHDA and CDR2 is SQIVND in the germline V gene (reference sequence). The CDR3 is 16 residues long. After removal of 6 bases from V and 4 bases from J, the junction contained 7 bases not matched to a gene.

The chain joins TRBV4-1 to TRBJ2-3, with 9 bases identical to TRBD2. The germline V gene has CDR1 MGHRA and CDR2 YSYEKL. The CDR3 is made up of 17 amino acids. The trim removed 0 bases at V and 2 bases at J, leaving 6 bases unmatched. CDR3 loop: CASSQESAGGHTDTQYF. DNA of the CDR3: TGCGCCAGCAGCCAAGAATCAGCGGGGGGCCACACAGATACGCAGTATTTT.

The J gene is TRBJ2-7, the V gene TRBV20-1; no definite D call. CDR1 DFQATT and CDR2 SNEGSKA come from the germline V gene (reference sequence). Trimming cost V 6 bases and J 2 bases, with 8 bases left between them. This CDR3 has 11 residues. The CDR3 sequence: CSAEQTYEQYF. Here the CDR3 DNA reads TGCAGTGCCGAACAGACCTACGAGCAGTACTTC.

The chain recombines TRBV10-3 with TRBJ1-1, with 8 nucleotides matching TRBD1. Germline CDR1 ENHRY, CDR2 SYGVKD. The V segment lost 8 bases and the J segment 5 bases; nucleotides outside the gene matches: 10. CDR3 length: 14 residues. CDR3 residues: CAIGGRDRRTEAFF. CDR3 sequence (DNA): TGTGCCATCGGCGGGAGGGACAGGAGAACTGAAGCTTTCTTT.

The V and J genes are TRBV5-6 and TRBJ1-5; TRBD1 is a possible D gene (5 bases). The V and J ends lost 1 base and 6 bases respectively, with 11 bases between them. This CDR3 has 14 amino acids. Germline CDR1 and CDR2: SGHDT and YYEEEE. CDR3 amino acids: CASSLKAGGQPQHF. CDR3 nucleotide sequence: TGTGCCAGCAGCTTGAAGGCGGGGGGTCAGCCCCAGCATTTT.